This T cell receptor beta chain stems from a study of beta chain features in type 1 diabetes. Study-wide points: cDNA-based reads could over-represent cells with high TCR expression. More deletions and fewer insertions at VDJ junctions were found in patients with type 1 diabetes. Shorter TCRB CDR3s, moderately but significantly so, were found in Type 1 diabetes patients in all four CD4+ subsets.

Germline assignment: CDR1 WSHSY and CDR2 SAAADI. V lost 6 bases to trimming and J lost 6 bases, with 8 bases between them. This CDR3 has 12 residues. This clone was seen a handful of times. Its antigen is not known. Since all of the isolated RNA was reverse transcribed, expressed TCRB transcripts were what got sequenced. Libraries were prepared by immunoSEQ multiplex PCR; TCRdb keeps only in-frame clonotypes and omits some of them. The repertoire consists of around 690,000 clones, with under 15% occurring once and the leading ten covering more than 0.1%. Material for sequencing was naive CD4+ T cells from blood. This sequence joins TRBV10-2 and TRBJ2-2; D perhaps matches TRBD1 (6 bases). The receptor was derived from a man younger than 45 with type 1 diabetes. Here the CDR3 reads CASRQGSGELFF. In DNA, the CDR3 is TGCGCCAGCAGACAGGGATCCGGGGAGCTGTTTTTT.